Included here is one T cell receptor (beta chain) sequence, with context. Its antigen is not identified. Germline lookup yields CDR1 MDHEN and CDR2 SYDVKM. V shed 3 bases and J shed 1 base, with 13 bases lying between them. This CDR3 region has 15 residues. PCR amplification relied on 60 Vbeta primers (plus 13 Jbeta primers). Assay: immunoSEQ multiplex PCR; the TCRdb copy retains only in-frame clones and omits some. Among about 230,000 clones, over 75% were seen once, and the ten largest hold about 1.2%. These data are taken from a study of cytomegalovirus exposure and HLA in healthy donors. Study conclusions and caveats: Many donors shared some public TCRs, even though most TCR sequences were rare. Later on, an analysis found that several of the most significant clusters appeared to be linked to common viral pathogens, which included parvovirus B19. Earlier analysis yielded a pattern in which most TCR beta V segments were productive about 90% or about 30% of the time.

The chain joins TRBV28 to TRBJ2-7, with a weak D call TRBD2 (6 bases). The sequenced sample was PBMCs. This TCR was sampled from a human donor in good health. The CDR3 DNA reads TGTGCCAGCAGTTTTGGGGGGAGCTTATCCTACGAGCAGTACTTC. Translation gives CASSFGGSLSYEQYF. The variable domain in full, with the rest retrieved from reference TRBV28 and TRBJ2-7, is DVKVTQSSRYLVKRTGEKVFLECVQDMDHENMFWYRQDPGLGLRLIYFSYDVKMKEKGDIPEGYSVSREKKERFSLILESASTNQTSMYLCASSFGGSLSYEQYFGPGTRLTVT.